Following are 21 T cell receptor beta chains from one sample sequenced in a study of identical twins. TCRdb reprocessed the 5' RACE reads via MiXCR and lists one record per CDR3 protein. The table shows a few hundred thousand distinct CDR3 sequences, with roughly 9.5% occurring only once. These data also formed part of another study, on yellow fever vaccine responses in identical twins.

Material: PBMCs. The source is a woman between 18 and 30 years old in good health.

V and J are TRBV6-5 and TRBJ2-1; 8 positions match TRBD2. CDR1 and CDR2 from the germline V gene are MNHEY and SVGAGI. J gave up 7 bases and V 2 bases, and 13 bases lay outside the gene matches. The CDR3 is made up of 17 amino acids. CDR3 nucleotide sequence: TGTGCCAGCAGTTACAGGGGTGCGGGGGGTTGGGGGAATGAGCAGTTCTTC. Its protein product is CASSYRGAGGWGNEQFF.

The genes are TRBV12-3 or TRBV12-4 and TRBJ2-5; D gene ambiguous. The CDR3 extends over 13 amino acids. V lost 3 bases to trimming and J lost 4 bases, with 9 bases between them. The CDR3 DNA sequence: TGTGCCAGCAGTTTCGGGTTAGGAGAGACCCAGTACTTC. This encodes CASSFGLGETQYF.

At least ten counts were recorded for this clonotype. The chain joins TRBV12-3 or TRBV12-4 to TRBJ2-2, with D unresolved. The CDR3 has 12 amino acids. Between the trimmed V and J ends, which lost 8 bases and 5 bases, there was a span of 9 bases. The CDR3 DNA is TGTGCCAGCCGGATCGGGACCGGGGAGCTGTTTTTT. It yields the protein CASRIGTGELFF.

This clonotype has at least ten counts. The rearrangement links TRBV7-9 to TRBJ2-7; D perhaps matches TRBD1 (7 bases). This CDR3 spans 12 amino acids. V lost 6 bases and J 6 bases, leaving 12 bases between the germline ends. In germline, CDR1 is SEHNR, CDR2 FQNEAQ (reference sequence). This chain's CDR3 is CASRNRGGEQYF. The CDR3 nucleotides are TGTGCCAGCAGAAACAGGGGAGGCGAGCAGTACTTC.

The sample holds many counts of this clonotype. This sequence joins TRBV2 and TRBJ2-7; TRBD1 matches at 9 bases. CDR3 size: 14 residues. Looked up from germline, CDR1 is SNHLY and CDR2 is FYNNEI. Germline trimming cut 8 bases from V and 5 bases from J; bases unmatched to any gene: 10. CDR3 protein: CASGTYRGPNEQYF. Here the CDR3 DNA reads TGTGCCAGCGGGACCTACAGGGGGCCCAACGAGCAGTACTTC.

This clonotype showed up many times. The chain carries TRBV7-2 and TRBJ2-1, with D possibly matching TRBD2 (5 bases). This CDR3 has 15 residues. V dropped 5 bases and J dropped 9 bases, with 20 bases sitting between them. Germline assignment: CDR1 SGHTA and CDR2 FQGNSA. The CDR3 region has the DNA TGTGCCAGCAGCGACCCGAGAGGGCTTTACCCTGAGCAGTTCTTC. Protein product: CASSDPRGLYPEQFF.

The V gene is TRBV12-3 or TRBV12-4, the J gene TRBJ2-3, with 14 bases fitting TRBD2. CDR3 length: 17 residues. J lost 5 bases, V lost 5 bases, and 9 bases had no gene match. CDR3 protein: CASSRGAGLAGGDTQYF. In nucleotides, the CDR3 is TGTGCCAGCAGTCGCGGCGCAGGACTAGCGGGAGGAGATACGCAGTATTTT.

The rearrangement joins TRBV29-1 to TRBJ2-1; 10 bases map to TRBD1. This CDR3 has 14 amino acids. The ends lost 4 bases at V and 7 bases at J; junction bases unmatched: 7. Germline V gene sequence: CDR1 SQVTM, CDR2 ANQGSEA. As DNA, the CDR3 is TGCAGCGTTGGCTTGACAGGGGGCAGGAATGAGCAGTTCTTC. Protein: CSVGLTGGRNEQFF.

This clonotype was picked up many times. Here the CDR3 DNA reads TGTGCCAGCAGTGTGTTGTACGAGCAGTACTTC. Its protein is CASSVLYEQYF. The chain is built from TRBV2 and TRBJ2-7; D is ambiguous. The CDR3 runs 11 residues. V shed 4 bases and J shed 4 bases, with 5 bases lying between them. Germline values: CDR1 SNHLY, CDR2 FYNNEI. The variable domain in full, with the rest retrieved from reference TRBV2 and TRBJ2-7, is EPEVTQTPSHQVTQMGQEVILRCVPISNHLYFYWYRQILGQKVEFLVSFYNNEISEKSEIFDDQFSVERPDGSNFTLKIRSTKLEDSAMYFCASSVLYEQYFGPGTRLTVT.

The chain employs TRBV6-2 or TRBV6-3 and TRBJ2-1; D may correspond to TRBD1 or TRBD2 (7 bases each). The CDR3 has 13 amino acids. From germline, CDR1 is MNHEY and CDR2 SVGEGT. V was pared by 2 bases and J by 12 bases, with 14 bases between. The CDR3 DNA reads TGTGCCAGCAGTTACACGGGACAGCGGGGGCAGTTCTTC. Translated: CASSYTGQRGQFF.

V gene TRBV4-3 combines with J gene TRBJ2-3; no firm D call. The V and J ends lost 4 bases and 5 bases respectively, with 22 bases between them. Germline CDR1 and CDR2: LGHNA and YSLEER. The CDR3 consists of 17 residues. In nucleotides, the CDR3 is TGCGCCAGCAGCCCCTGGCACCGACACCTGGGGTTAGATACGCAGTATTTT. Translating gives CASSPWHRHLGLDTQYF.

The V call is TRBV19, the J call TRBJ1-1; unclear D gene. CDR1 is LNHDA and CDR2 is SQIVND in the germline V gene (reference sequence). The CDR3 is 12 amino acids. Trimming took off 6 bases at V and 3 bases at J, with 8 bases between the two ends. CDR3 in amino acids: CASSAPYTEAFF. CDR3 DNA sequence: TGTGCCAGTAGCGCTCCGTACACTGAAGCTTTCTTT.

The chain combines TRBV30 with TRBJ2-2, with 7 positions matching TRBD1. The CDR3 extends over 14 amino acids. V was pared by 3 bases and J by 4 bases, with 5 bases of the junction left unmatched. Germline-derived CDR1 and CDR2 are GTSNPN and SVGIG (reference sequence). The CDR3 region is CAWSQNRGTGELFF. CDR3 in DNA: TGTGCCTGGAGCCAGAACAGGGGCACCGGGGAGCTGTTTTTT.

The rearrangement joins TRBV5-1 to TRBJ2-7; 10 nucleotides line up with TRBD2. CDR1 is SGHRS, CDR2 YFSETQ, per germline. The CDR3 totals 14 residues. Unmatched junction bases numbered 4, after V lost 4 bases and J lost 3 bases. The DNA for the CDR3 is TGCGCCAGCAGCGTAGGACTAGCGGTCTACGAGCAGTACTTC. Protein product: CASSVGLAVYEQYF.

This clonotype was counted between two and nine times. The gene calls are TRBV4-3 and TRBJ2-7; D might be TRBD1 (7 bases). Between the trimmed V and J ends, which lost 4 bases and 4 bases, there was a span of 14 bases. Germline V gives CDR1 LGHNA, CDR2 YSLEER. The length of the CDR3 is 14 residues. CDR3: CASSPTGAGYEQYF. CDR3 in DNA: TGCGCCAGCAGCCCTACAGGGGCGGGGTACGAGCAGTACTTC.

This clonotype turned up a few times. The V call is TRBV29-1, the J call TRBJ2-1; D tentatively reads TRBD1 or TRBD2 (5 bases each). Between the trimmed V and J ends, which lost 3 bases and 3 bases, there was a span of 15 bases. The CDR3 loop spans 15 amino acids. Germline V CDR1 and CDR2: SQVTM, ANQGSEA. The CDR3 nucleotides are TGCAGCGTTGAGAGGGTTGGGGACCTCTACAATGAGCAGTTCTTC. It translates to CSVERVGDLYNEQFF.

CDR3 sequence: CSARNRGDTQYF. CDR3 nucleotides: TGCAGTGCTAGAAATAGGGGAGACACGCAGTATTTT. The gene calls are TRBV20-1 and TRBJ2-3; the D call may be TRBD1 or TRBD2 (5 bases each). The CDR3 is made up of 12 amino acids. The V end lost 2 bases, the J end lost 9 bases, and 12 bases lay between the germline ends. CDR1 and CDR2 from the germline V gene are DFQATT and SNEGSKA (reference sequence).

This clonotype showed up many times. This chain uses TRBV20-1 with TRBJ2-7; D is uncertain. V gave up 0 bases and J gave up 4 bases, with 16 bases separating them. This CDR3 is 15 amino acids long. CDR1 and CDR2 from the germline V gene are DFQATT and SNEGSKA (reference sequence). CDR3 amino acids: CSARDYMWLHYEQYF. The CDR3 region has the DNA TGCAGTGCTAGAGATTATATGTGGCTCCATTACGAGCAGTACTTC.

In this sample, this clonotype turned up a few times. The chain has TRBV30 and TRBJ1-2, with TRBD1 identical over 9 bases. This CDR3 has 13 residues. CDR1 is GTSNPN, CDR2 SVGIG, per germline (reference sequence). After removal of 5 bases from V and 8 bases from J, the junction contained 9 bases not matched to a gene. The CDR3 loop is CAWAMGTGQGYTF. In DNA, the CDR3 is TGTGCCTGGGCAATGGGGACAGGGCAAGGCTACACCTTC.

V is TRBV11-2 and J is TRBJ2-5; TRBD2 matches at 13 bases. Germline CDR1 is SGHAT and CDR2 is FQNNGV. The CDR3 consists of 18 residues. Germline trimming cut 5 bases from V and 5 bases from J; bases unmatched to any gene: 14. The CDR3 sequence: CASSAGTSGAPGRETQYF. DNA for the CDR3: TGTGCCAGCAGCGCGGGGACTAGCGGGGCTCCTGGACGGGAGACCCAGTACTTC.

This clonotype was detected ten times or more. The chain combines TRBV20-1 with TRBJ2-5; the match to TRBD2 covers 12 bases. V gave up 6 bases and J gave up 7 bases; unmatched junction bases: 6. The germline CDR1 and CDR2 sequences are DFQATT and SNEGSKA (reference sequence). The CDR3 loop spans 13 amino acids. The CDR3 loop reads CSARTSGVWTQYF. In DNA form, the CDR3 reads TGCAGTGCCAGGACTAGCGGGGTTTGGACCCAGTACTTC.